The 27 T cell receptor beta chains in this list originate from one sample, sequenced in a study of T-cell reconstitution after alpha-beta-depleted transplantation in children. Unique molecular identifiers featured in how the TCRbeta library was prepared. MiXCR, applied by TCRdb to the PCR reads, yields one record per CDR3 protein. Of about 160,000 distinct CDR3 sequences listed, 11% were seen once; the top ten hold 13%. The sequencing here drew on PBMCs, taken before TCRalphabeta/CD19-depleted stem cell transplant. The receptors derive from a boy aged 2-9 years with acute myeloid leukemia, due to receive a stem cell transplant.

This clonotype was observed many times. The CDR3, as DNA: TGTGCCAGCAGCCAAGATCAGTCCTATGGCTACACCTTC. Translation gives CASSQDQSYGYTF. The chain couples TRBV4-2 to TRBJ1-2; D is uncertain. Germline loops: CDR1 LGHNA, CDR2 YNFKEQ. The CDR3 covers 13 residues. The V end was cut by 0 bases, the J end by 4 bases, with 6 bases between.

In this sample, this clonotype turned up many times. J is TRBJ2-1 and V is TRBV5-1, with 11 bases that match TRBD2. Trimming took 1 base from V and 10 from J; bases not matched to a gene: 4. The length of the CDR3 is 14 residues. Germline V gene sequence: CDR1 SGHRS, CDR2 YFSETQ. The CDR3, as DNA: TGCGCCAGCAGCTTGACTAGCGGGAGTAGGGAGCAGTTCTTC. The encoded protein is CASSLTSGSREQFF.

There are many counts of this clonotype. V gene TRBV10-2 combines with J gene TRBJ1-2; 9 bases agree with TRBD1. The CDR3 runs 14 residues. From germline, CDR1 is WSHSY and CDR2 SAAADI. V shed 6 bases and J 11 bases; nucleotides not matched to a gene: 13. The chain's CDR3 is CASSRDRDSRGYTF. Written as DNA, the CDR3 is TGCGCCAGCAGCCGGGACAGGGACTCACGGGGTTACACCTTC.

This rearrangement joins TRBV7-4 to TRBJ2-7, with a tentative D call TRBD2 (5 bases). CDR1 is SGHVT, CDR2 SQSDAQ, per germline. V lost 2 bases and J lost 0, with 17 bases in between. The CDR3 runs to 17 residues. The CDR3 DNA reads as TGTGCCAGCAGCTTAATCTATACAGAGCGGTACTCCTACGAGCAGTACTTC. Its translation: CASSLIYTERYSYEQYF.

At least ten counts were recorded for this clonotype. The chain recombines TRBV25-1 with TRBJ2-6; D remains ambiguous. The V gene lost 3 bases and the J gene lost 0 bases, with 12 bases spanning the gap. CDR1 is MGHDK, CDR2 SYGVNS, per germline. The CDR3 sequence is 17 residues long. This chain's CDR3 is CASSDRKGDSGANVLTF. The DNA for the CDR3 is TGTGCCAGCAGTGATCGGAAAGGCGACTCTGGGGCCAACGTCCTGACTTTC.

Points on this clonotype: A much larger clonotype is one base distant, so this may be a read error. CDR3 sequence: CASSQHQKGAGELFF. The CDR3 DNA sequence: TGCGCCAGCAGCCAGCACCAAAAGGGAGCCGGGGAGCTGTTTTTT. The V call is TRBV4-1, the J call TRBJ2-2; D perhaps matches TRBD2 (5 bases). This CDR3 region has 15 residues. CDR1 and CDR2 (germline): MGHRA, YSYEKL. Trimming removed 3 bases at V and 6 bases at J, with 14 bases between.

This clonotype has a count of ten or more. The J gene is TRBJ2-1, the V gene TRBV5-1; D gene unclear. From germline, CDR1 is SGHRS and CDR2 YFSETQ. V was trimmed by 0 bases and J by 5 bases, leaving 9 bases between them. The CDR3 sequence is 14 residues long. This chain's CDR3 is CASSLARVDNEQFF. CDR3 nucleotide sequence: TGCGCCAGCAGCTTGGCCCGGGTGGACAATGAGCAGTTCTTC.

In this sample, this clonotype turned up many times. The gene calls are TRBV5-8 and TRBJ2-5; D not resolved. Trimming removed 4 bases at V and 1 base at J, with 14 bases between. CDR3 length: 15 amino acids. Germline V lookup: CDR1 SGHTS, CDR2 YDEGEE. For the CDR3, the DNA is TGTGCCAGCAGCCCAGTAGGGCCGCCCCAAGAGACCCAGTACTTC. This encodes CASSPVGPPQETQYF.

Comments on this clonotype: A much bigger clone sits one base away, suggesting this may be a read error. The chain recombines TRBV7-2 with TRBJ1-6; TRBD1 might be the D (6 bases). CDR1 is SGHTA and CDR2 is FQGNSA in the germline V gene. The CDR3 consists of 14 residues. The CDR3 here is CVSSQGHSGSPLHF. The DNA of the CDR3 is TGTGTCAGCAGCCAGGGACACTCGGGTTCACCCCTCCACTTT.

This clonotype was found many times. V usage is TRBV12-5 and J usage is TRBJ1-2; unclear D gene. Trimming removed 3 bases from V and 8 bases from J, with 19 bases in between. This CDR3 has 15 residues. Per germline, CDR1 LGHNT and CDR2 FRNRAP. CDR3 residues: CASGFPGDGLGGYTF. The DNA for the CDR3 is TGTGCTAGTGGTTTTCCCGGGGATGGACTAGGCGGCTACACCTTC.

Ten or more counts support this clonotype. The J gene is TRBJ2-7, the V gene TRBV27; TRBD2 agrees at 8 bases. Germline V gene data show CDR1 as MNHEY and CDR2 as SMNVEV (reference sequence). The length of the CDR3 is 21 residues. The J segment lost 0 bases and the V segment lost 5 bases, leaving 24 bases of the junction unmatched. CDR3 amino acids: CASSPRPLLAAWMEASYEQYF. The CDR3 DNA is TGTGCCAGCAGTCCGCGCCCACTACTAGCGGCCTGGATGGAAGCCTCCTACGAGCAGTACTTC.

In its sample, this clonotype was seen many times. The chain uses TRBV20-1 and TRBJ2-1, with TRBD1 as a possible D gene (6 bases). The germline gives CDR1 DFQATT, CDR2 SNEGSKA (reference sequence). The V gene lost 5 bases and the J gene lost 0 bases, with 14 bases spanning the gap. CDR3 length equals 15 residues. Here the CDR3 DNA reads TGCAGTGCTTCACGGGACACTTACTCCTACAATGAGCAGTTCTTC. It translates to CSASRDTYSYNEQFF.

The chain joins TRBV27 to TRBJ2-7, with D perhaps matching TRBD1 or TRBD2 (5 bases each). The CDR3 runs to 15 residues. Germline V gene sequence: CDR1 MNHEY, CDR2 SMNVEV (reference sequence). V lost 5 bases and J lost 2, with 16 bases in between. The CDR3 loop reads CASSMRGLGPYEQYF. In DNA, the CDR3 is TGTGCCAGCAGTATGAGGGGTCTTGGCCCCTACGAGCAGTACTTC.

This clonotype was picked up many times. V and J are TRBV6-4 and TRBJ1-6; D is unresolved. V was clipped by 3 bases and J by 7 bases, with 7 bases between them. CDR3 size: 13 residues. Germline V lookup: CDR1 MRHNA, CDR2 SNTAGT. The CDR3 loop reads CASSEILNSPLHF. CDR3 DNA: TGTGCCAGCAGTGAGATCCTGAATTCACCCCTCCACTTT.

This clonotype has ten or more counts. The chain joins TRBV4-1 to TRBJ2-7; D ambiguous. The germline CDR1 and CDR2 sequences are MGHRA and YSYEKL. The CDR3 is made up of 14 amino acids. Trimming left V 1 base short and J 3 bases short, with 10 bases between. The CDR3 region is CASSQVSSVYEQYF. The CDR3, as DNA: TGCGCCAGCAGCCAAGTCTCGTCGGTCTACGAGCAGTACTTC.

Worth noting for this clonotype: Given a much more abundant clone one base away, this may be a read error. The J gene is TRBJ2-7, the V gene TRBV20-1; D remains ambiguous. Per germline, CDR1 DFQATT and CDR2 SNEGSKA (reference sequence). The CDR3 consists of 15 residues. This CDR3 reads CCAERYGDPTYEQYV. The CDR3 nucleotides read TGCTGTGCGGAACGATATGGGGATCCCACCTACGAGCAGTACGTC.

This clonotype was seen repeatedly, ten times or more. The rearrangement joins TRBV12-3 or TRBV12-4 to TRBJ2-2; D is possibly TRBD2 (6 bases). Deletions cut 11 bases from V and 6 bases from J, with 19 bases between. CDR3 size: 14 residues. The CDR3, as DNA: TGTGCCCTCTGCCGGGTAGGAGGGTCCGGGGAGCTGTTTTTT. It encodes CALCRVGGSGELFF.

The chain uses TRBV28 and TRBJ2-7; no firm D call. Trimming shortened V by 9 bases and J by 0 bases, and 18 bases separated the two germline ends. The CDR3 has 15 residues. CDR1 and CDR2 (germline): MDHEN, SYDVKM. Written as DNA, the CDR3 is TGTGCCAGGGGCCCCGGCCTCCTCTTCTCCTACGAGCAGTACTTC. This codes for CARGPGLLFSYEQYF.

The table lists this clonotype with many counts. The chain is built from TRBV9 and TRBJ2-3, with a tentative D call TRBD2 (5 bases). The CDR3 sequence is 16 residues long. In germline, CDR1 is SGDLS, CDR2 YYNGEE. V lost 4 bases to trimming and J lost 0 bases, with 15 bases between them. DNA for the CDR3: TGTGCCAGCAGCCCGCCTTTGCTAGCTAGCACAGATACGCAGTATTTT. It translates to CASSPPLLASTDTQYF. The full variable domain, rest sourced from reference TRBV9 and TRBJ2-3, is DSGVTQTPKHLITATGQRVTLRCSPRSGDLSVYWYQQSLDQGLQFLIQYYNGEERAKGNILERFSAQQFPDLHSELNLSSLELGDSALYFCASSPPLLASTDTQYFGPGTRLTVL.

This clonotype was recorded at least ten times. The chain uses TRBV4-1 and TRBJ2-2; TRBD2 matches 8 bases. The V gene end was trimmed by 4 bases and the J gene end by 4 bases; junction bases not matched to a gene: 14. CDR3 length: 18 residues. The germline CDR1 and CDR2 sequences are MGHRA and YSYEKL. Here the CDR3 DNA reads TGCGCCAGCAGCCCCCTCCCGGTGTTCGGGGGGGGCACCGGGGAGCTGTTTTTT. Translation gives CASSPLPVFGGGTGELFF.

This clonotype was counted ten times or more. The CDR3 reads CASSLDGGANTGELFF. As DNA, the CDR3 is TGTGCCAGCAGCTTAGACGGCGGCGCGAACACCGGGGAGCTGTTTTTT. The chain combines TRBV7-9 with TRBJ2-2; D is unclear. The CDR3 is 16 residues long. The V gene lost 1 base and the J gene lost 0 bases, with 9 bases spanning the gap. The germline V gene has CDR1 SEHNR and CDR2 FQNEAQ (reference sequence).

Note on this clonotype: One junction end does not reproduce the germline sequence, and a read error may be involved. This chain links TRBV29-1 with TRBJ1-2, with D hard to call. This CDR3 has 12 residues. In germline, CDR1 is SQVTM, CDR2 ANQGSEA. The CDR3 nucleotides are TGCAGCGTTGAATTAGGCGGCTATGGCGACACCTTC. Amino acid sequence: CSVELGGYGDTF. Together with reference TRBV29-1 and TRBJ1-2, the CDR3 gives the full variable domain: SAVISQKPSRDICQRGTSLTIQCQVDSQVTMMFWYRQQPGQSLTLIATANQGSEATYESGFVIDKFPISRPNLTFSTLTVSNMSPEDSSIYLCSVELGGYGDTFGSGTRLTVV.

There are many counts of this clonotype. The gene calls are TRBV5-1 and TRBJ2-5; 10 nucleotides align to TRBD2. The germline V gene has CDR1 SGHRS and CDR2 YFSETQ. The CDR3 consists of 16 residues. V was pared by 6 bases and J by 2 bases, with 10 bases of the junction left unmatched. The CDR3 DNA sequence: TGCGCCAGCAACCGCCTAGCGGGGGCCCTTCAAGAGACCCAGTACTTC. Protein product: CASNRLAGALQETQYF.

This clonotype was counted many times. The chain joins TRBV25-1 to TRBJ1-2; D remains ambiguous. The CDR3 spans 11 residues. V lost 3 bases and J lost 10, with 9 bases in between. Per the germline V gene, CDR1 is MGHDK and CDR2 is SYGVNS. CDR3 in DNA: TGTGCCAGCAGTGATTCGGTTCTCTACACCTTC. Its protein product is CASSDSVLYTF.

This clonotype was detected ten times or more. The rearrangement links TRBV20-1 to TRBJ2-6; D is unresolved. CDR1 and CDR2 from the germline V gene are DFQATT and SNEGSKA (reference sequence). Trimming removed 5 bases at V and 0 bases at J, with 5 bases between. This CDR3 is built from 13 residues. The CDR3 reads CSAAFSGANVLTF. The CDR3 bases are TGCAGTGCTGCCTTCTCTGGGGCCAACGTCCTGACTTTC.

This clonotype was observed many times. The rearrangement joins TRBV20-1 to TRBJ1-5; 8 bases map to TRBD1. Trimming took 0 bases from V and 6 from J; bases not matched to a gene: 10. The CDR3 extends over 16 amino acids. The germline CDR1 and CDR2 sequences are DFQATT and SNEGSKA (reference sequence). This CDR3 is CSARDPGTGSGQPQHF. CDR3 nucleotide sequence: TGCAGTGCTAGAGACCCCGGGACAGGTAGCGGTCAGCCCCAGCATTTT.

This clonotype was seen many times. The chain carries TRBV10-1 and TRBJ2-5, with 8 nucleotides matching TRBD2. CDR3 length equals 13 residues. The germline V gene has CDR1 WNHNN and CDR2 SYGVQD (reference sequence). The trim removed 9 bases at V and 3 bases at J, leaving 6 bases unmatched. The CDR3 nucleotides read TGCGCCAGTAGCGGGGCTAGCGAAGAGACCCAGTACTTC. It encodes CASSGASEETQYF.